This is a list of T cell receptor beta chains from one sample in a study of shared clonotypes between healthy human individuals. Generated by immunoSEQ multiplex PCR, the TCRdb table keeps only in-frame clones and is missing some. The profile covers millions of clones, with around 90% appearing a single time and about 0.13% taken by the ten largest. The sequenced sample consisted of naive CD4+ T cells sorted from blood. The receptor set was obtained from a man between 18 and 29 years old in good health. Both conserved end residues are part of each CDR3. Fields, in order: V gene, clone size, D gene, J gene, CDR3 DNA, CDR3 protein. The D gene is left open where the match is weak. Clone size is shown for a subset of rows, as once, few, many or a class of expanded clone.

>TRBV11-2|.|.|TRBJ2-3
TGTGCCAGCAGCGCACGACTAGGTGGAGATACGCAGTATTTT
CASSARLGGDTQYF
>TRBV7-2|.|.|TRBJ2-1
TGTGCCAGCAGCCGAATTTTAGTGAATGAGCAGTTCTTC
CASSRILVNEQFF
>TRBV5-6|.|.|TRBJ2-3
TGTGCCAGCACCTCCGGGTATACGCAGTATTTT
CASTSGYTQYF
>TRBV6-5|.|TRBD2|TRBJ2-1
TGTGCCAGCAGTTACGCTAGCGGGGGGGCCAATGAGCAGTTCTTC
CASSYASGGANEQFF
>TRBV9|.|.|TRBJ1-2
TGTGCCAGCAGCTCACCAGGGTGGGAGAACTATGGCTACACCTTC
CASSSPGWENYGYTF
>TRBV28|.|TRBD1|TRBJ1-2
TGTGCCAGCAGGCCCGCGACAGGGGTAGGCTATGGCTACACCTTC
CASRPATGVGYGYTF
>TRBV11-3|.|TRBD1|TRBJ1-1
TGTGCCAGCAGCTCTTCGGGGACAGCCATTGAAGCTTTCTTT
CASSSSGTAIEAFF
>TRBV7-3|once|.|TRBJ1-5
TGTGCCAGCAGCTCACAGGCGAGCAGGGGTCAGCAGCCCCAGCATTTT
CASSSQASRGQQPQHF
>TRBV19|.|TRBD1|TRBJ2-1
TGTGCCAGTAGTATGTCTCGGGGACAGATGTACAATGAGCAGTTCTTC
CASSMSRGQMYNEQFF
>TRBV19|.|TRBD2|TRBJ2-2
TGTGCCAGTAGTCCCCTGACTAGCGGGGTGGCCGGGGAGCTGTTTTTT
CASSPLTSGVAGELFF
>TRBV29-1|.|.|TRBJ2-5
TGCAGCGTTGGGCTTGGGGTCGGGGAGACCCAGTACTTC
CSVGLGVGETQYF
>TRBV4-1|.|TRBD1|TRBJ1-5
TGCGCCAGCAGCCAAGATGGTAGGGGGCGGTATCAGCCCCAGCATTTT
CASSQDGRGRYQPQHF
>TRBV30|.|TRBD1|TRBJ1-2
TGTGCCTGGCAACAGGGGTTCGGGGGCTACACCTTC
CAWQQGFGGYTF
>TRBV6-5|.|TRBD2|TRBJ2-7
TGTGCCAGCAGTTCCCCGGGGGGGGCGGCCTACGAGCAGTACTTC
CASSSPGGAAYEQYF
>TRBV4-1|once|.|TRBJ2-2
TGCGCCAGCAGCCAAGTTCTCAGCGATACCCTTACCGGGGAGCTGTTTTTT
CASSQVLSDTLTGELFF
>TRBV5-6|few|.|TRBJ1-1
TGTGCCAGCAGCTTGGACAGGGACCCTGAAGCTTTCTTT
CASSLDRDPEAFF
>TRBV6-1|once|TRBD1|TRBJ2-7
TGTGCCAGCAGTGCCCAAAGGGGGCCGGGCTACGAGCAGTACTTC
CASSAQRGPGYEQYF
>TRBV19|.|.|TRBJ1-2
TGTGCCAGTAGTATAGGGAACGGAGCTAACTATGGCTACACCTTC
CASSIGNGANYGYTF